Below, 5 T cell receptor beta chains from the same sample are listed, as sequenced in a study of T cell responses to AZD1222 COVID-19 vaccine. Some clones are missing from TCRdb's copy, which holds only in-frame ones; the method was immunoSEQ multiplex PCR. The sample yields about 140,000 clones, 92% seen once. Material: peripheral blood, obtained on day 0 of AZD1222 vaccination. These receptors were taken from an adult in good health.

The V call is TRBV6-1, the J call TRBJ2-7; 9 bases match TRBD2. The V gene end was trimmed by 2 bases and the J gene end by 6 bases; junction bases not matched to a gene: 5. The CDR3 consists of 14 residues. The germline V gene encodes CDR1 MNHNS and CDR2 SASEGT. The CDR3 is CASSERREGLEQYF. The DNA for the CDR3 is TGTGCCAGCAGTGAAAGGCGGGAGGGCCTCGAGCAGTACTTC.

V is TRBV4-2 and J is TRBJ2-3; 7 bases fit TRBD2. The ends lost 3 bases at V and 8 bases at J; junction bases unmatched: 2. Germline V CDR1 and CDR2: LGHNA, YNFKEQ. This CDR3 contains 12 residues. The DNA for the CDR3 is TGTGCCAGCAGCCAGCGGACTAGTACGCAGTATTTT. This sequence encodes CASSQRTSTQYF.

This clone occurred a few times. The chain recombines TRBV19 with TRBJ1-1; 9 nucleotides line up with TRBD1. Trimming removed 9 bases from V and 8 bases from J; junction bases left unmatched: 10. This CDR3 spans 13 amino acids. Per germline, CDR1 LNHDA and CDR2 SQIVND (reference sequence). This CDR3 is CASAYRGPEEAFF. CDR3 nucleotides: TGTGCCAGCGCTTACAGGGGGCCCGAAGAAGCTTTCTTT.

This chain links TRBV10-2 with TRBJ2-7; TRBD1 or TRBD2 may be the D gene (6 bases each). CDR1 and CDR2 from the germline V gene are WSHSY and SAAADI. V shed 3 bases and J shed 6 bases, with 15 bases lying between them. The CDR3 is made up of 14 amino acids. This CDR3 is CASSDGGQLSEQYF. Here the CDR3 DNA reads TGCGCCAGCAGTGATGGGGGGCAACTATCCGAGCAGTACTTC.

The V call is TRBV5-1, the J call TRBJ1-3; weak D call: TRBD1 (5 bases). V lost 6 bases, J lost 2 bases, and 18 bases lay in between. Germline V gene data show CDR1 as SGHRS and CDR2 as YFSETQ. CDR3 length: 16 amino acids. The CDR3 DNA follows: TGCGCCAGCACCCTGGGGGGTAATCAGGCTGGAAACACCATATATTTT. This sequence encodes CASTLGGNQAGNTIYF. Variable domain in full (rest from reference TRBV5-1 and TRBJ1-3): KAGVTQTPRYLIKTRGQQVTLSCSPISGHRSVSWYQQTPGQGLQFLFEYFSETQRNKGNFPGRFSGRQFSNSRSEMNVSTLELGDSALYLCASTLGGNQAGNTIYFGEGSWLTVV.